These T cell receptor beta chains were read from a single sample in a study of beta chain features in type 1 diabetes. The method was immunoSEQ multiplex PCR; TCRdb's version includes in-frame clones alone and lacks a portion of them. The table records about 650,000 clones, 9.5% to 15% of them present only once. Sequencing was performed on naive CD4+ T cells from blood. These receptors came from a man aged 30 to 39 with type 1 diabetes. The CDR3 runs from the conserved cysteine through the conserved F or W. Each record gives: clone size, J gene, CDR3 length, D gene, V gene, CDR3 protein, CDR3 DNA. The D gene is left open where the match is weak. The listing skips clone size in some rows; elsewhere it reads once, few, many or a size class.

>few|TRBJ2-5|18|TRBD2|TRBV7-2
CASSPPGLAGGRQETQYF
TGTGCCAGCAGCCCTCCGGGACTAGCGGGGGGCAGACAAGAGACCCAGTACTTC
>few|TRBJ2-3|18|.|TRBV9
CASSLGGTRGGNTDTQYF
TGTGCCAGCAGCCTTGGCGGGACGCGGGGTGGTAACACAGATACGCAGTATTTT
>.|TRBJ1-2|15|.|TRBV14
CASSQVGGLHYGYTF
TGTGCCAGCAGCCAGGTGGGAGGCTTACACTATGGCTACACCTTC
>few|TRBJ2-7|13|.|TRBV19
CASSTNLRVRQYF
TGTGCCAGTAGTACCAACCTACGGGTCCGTCAGTACTTC
>.|TRBJ1-4|17|TRBD1|TRBV4-3
CASSQEIQGRWNEKLFF
TGCGCCAGCAGCCAAGAGATACAGGGGCGGTGGAATGAAAAACTGTTTTTT
>few|TRBJ1-4|14|.|TRBV7-8
CASSPWTANEKLFF
TGTGCCAGCAGCCCTTGGACAGCTAATGAAAAACTGTTTTTT
>few|TRBJ2-5|14|TRBD1|TRBV18
CASSRTGYRETQYF
TGTGCCAGCTCACGGACAGGGTACCGAGAGACCCAGTACTTC
>.|TRBJ1-1|14|.|TRBV7-9
CASRTTGSNTEAFF
TGTGCCAGCAGAACGACGGGGTCGAACACTGAAGCTTTCTTT
>few|TRBJ1-2|13|TRBD1|TRBV29-1
CTTTPGQGSGYTF
TGCACCACCACTCCGGGACAGGGCTCTGGCTACACCTTC
>few|TRBJ2-7|15|TRBD1|TRBV25-1
CASSPGQGARYEQYF
TGTGCCAGCAGCCCGGGACAGGGGGCGCGATACGAGCAGTACTTC
>.|TRBJ2-2|15|.|TRBV9
CASSVAGRITGELFF
TGTGCCAGCAGCGTTGCAGGGAGGATTACCGGGGAGCTGTTTTTT
>few|TRBJ1-2|11|.|TRBV20-1
CSASGNYGYTF
TGCAGTGCTAGTGGTAACTATGGCTACACCTTC
>.|TRBJ2-5|16|.|TRBV11-2
CASSLDSLAPEETQYF
TGTGCCAGCAGCTTAGATAGCCTAGCGCCGGAAGAGACCCAGTACTTC
>.|TRBJ2-4|12|TRBD1|TRBV7-2
CASSTRTGTAYF
TGTGCCAGCAGCACTCGAACCGGGACAGCGTACTTC
>.|TRBJ1-1|15|.|TRBV19
CASSSWTPMNTEAFF
TGTGCCAGTAGTTCCTGGACACCCATGAACACTGAAGCTTTCTTT
>few|TRBJ2-5|11|.|TRBV5-1
CASNSDRSSDF
TGCGCCAGCAACTCCGACAGATCCTCCGACTTC
>few|TRBJ2-1|15|.|TRBV18
CASSPPGTGYNEQFF
TGTGCCAGCTCACCACCCGGGACGGGTTACAATGAGCAGTTCTTC
>.|TRBJ2-6|13|.|TRBV7-9
CASTSFGANVLTF
TGTGCCAGCACCTCTTTTGGGGCCAACGTCCTGACTTTC
>few|TRBJ2-2|14|.|TRBV13
CASSLNRNTGELFF
TGTGCCAGCAGCTTAAACAGGAACACCGGGGAGCTGTTTTTT
>few|TRBJ1-5|14|.|TRBV27
CASTRVGSNQPQHF
TGTGCCAGCACACGGGTTGGTAGCAATCAGCCCCAGCATTTT
>few|TRBJ1-1|14|.|TRBV6-6
CACMSGAGHTEAFF
TGTGCCTGCATGAGCGGGGCAGGGCACACTGAAGCTTTCTTT
>few|TRBJ2-5|15|TRBD2|TRBV14
CASSLRNGRKETQYF
TGTGCCAGCAGCCTTCGGAACGGGAGGAAAGAGACCCAGTACTTC
>.|TRBJ2-1|14|TRBD1|TRBV28
CASSWTGNYNEQFF
TGTGCCAGCAGTTGGACAGGTAACTACAATGAGCAGTTCTTC
>.|TRBJ2-7|15|TRBD1|TRBV7-6
CASSLFSGTDYEQYF
TGTGCCAGCAGCTTATTTAGTGGGACAGACTACGAGCAGTACTTC
>.|TRBJ2-3|14|.|TRBV7-9
CASSSLADADTQYF
TGTGCCAGCAGTTCCCTGGCCGACGCAGATACGCAGTATTTT
>few|TRBJ2-7|12|.|TRBV5-1
CASSPRGYEQYF
TGCGCCAGCAGCCCCCGGGGCTACGAGCAGTACTTC
>few|TRBJ2-7|12|.|TRBV7-9
CASSLGVREQYF
TGTGCCAGCAGCTTGGGGGTAAGGGAGCAGTACTTC
>few|TRBJ2-7|14|.|TRBV18
CASSPDAGAGEQYF
TGTGCCAGCTCCCCGGACGCAGGGGCGGGCGAGCAGTACTTC
>.|TRBJ1-6|13|.|TRBV28
CASFRSGTPPLHF
TGTGCCAGCTTTCGTTCCGGGACACCACCCCTCCACTTT
>.|TRBJ2-4|15|.|TRBV7-2
CASSLKIGDKNIQYF
TGTGCCAGCAGCTTAAAGATTGGAGACAAAAACATTCAGTACTTC
>few|TRBJ2-3|14|.|TRBV13
CASSLALITDTQYF
TGTGCCAGCAGCTTAGCCCTGATCACAGATACGCAGTATTTT
>few|TRBJ2-6|17|.|TRBV7-2
CASSRYRAAPGNNVLTF
TGTGCCAGCTCCCGATACAGGGCCGCCCCAGGAAACAACGTCCTGACTTTC
>few|TRBJ2-1|16|TRBD1|TRBV7-2
CASSSRTGDSYNEQFF
TGTGCCAGCAGCTCCCGGACAGGGGATAGTTACAATGAGCAGTTCTTC
>few|TRBJ1-2|15|.|TRBV7-9
CASSGRETPNYGYTF
TGTGCCAGCAGCGGGAGAGAGACCCCTAACTATGGCTACACCTTC
>few|TRBJ1-2|14|.|TRBV5-1
CASSLEPLGYGYTF
TGCGCCAGCAGCTTGGAGCCTCTGGGATATGGCTACACCTTC
>few|TRBJ1-5|14|.|TRBV7-2
CASSSPGDGQPQHF
TGTGCCAGCAGCTCCCCGGGGGACGGTCAGCCCCAGCATTTT
>.|TRBJ2-7|15|TRBD1|TRBV28
CASTLPGQGTYEQYF
TGTGCCAGCACCTTACCGGGACAGGGGACCTACGAGCAGTACTTC
>few|TRBJ2-2|16|TRBD2|TRBV29-1
CSVEEGLAGNTGELFF
TGCAGCGTTGAAGAAGGACTAGCGGGGAACACCGGGGAGCTGTTTTTT
>few|TRBJ1-6|16|.|TRBV11-2
CASSPAGSSYNSPLHF
TGTGCCAGCAGCCCTGCAGGGAGCTCCTATAATTCACCCCTCCACTTT
>few|TRBJ2-5|15|TRBD2|TRBV5-1
CASSLLAAYQETQYF
TGCGCCAGCAGCTTGCTAGCGGCGTACCAAGAGACCCAGTACTTC
>.|TRBJ1-5|16|TRBD1|TRBV7-2
CASSLYGTDSNQPQHF
TGTGCCAGCAGCTTATACGGGACAGATAGCAATCAGCCCCAGCATTTT